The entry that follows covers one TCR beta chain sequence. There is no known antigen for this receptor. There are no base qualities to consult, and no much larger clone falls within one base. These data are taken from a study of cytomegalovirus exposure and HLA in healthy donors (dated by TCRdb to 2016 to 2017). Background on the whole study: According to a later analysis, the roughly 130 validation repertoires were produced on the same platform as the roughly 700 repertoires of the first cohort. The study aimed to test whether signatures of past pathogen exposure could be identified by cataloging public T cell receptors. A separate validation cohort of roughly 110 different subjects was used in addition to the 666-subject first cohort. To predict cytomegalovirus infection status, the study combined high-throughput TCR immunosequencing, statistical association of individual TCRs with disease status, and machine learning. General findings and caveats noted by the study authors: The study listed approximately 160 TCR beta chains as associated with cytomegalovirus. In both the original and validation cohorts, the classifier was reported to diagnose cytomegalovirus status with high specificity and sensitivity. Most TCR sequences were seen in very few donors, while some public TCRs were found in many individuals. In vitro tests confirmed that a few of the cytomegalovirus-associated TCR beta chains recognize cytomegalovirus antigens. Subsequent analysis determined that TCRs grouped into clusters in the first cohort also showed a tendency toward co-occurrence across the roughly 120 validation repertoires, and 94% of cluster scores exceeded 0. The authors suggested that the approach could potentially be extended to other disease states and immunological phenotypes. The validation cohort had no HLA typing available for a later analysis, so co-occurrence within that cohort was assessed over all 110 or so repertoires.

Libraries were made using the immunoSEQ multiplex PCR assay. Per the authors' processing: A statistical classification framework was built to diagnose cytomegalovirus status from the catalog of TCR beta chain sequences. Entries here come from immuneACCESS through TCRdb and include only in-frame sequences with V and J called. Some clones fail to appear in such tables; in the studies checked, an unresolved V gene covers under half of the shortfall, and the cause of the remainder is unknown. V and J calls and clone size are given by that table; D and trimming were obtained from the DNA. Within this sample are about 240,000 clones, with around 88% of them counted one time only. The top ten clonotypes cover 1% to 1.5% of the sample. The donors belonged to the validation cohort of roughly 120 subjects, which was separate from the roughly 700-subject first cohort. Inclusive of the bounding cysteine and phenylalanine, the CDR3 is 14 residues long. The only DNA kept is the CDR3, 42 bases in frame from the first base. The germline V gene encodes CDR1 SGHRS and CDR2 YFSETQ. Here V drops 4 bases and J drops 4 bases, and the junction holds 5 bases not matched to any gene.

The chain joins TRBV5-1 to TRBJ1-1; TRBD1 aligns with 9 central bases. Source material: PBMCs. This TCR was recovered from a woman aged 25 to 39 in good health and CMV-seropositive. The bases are TGCGCCAGCAGCACGGGACAGGGTGGCACTGAAGCTTTCTTT. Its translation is CASSTGQGGTEAFF.